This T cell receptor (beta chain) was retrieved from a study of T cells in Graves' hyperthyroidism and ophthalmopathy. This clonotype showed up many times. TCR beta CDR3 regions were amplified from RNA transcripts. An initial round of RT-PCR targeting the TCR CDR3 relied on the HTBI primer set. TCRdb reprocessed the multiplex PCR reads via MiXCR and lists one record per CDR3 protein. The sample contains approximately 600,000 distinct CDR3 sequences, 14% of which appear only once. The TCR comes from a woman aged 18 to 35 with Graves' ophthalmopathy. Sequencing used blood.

The CDR3 is CASSYSARGQYNEQFF. CDR3 DNA sequence: TGTGCCAGCAGTTACTCCGCCCGGGGGCAGTACAATGAGCAGTTCTTC. The rearrangement joins TRBV6-5 to TRBJ2-1, with D possibly called TRBD1 or TRBD2 (6 bases each). The CDR3 length is 16 residues. CDR1 and CDR2 from the germline V gene are MNHEY and SVGAGI. Trimming pared 0 bases from V and 4 bases from J, leaving 13 bases between.